The 20 T cell receptor beta chains presented below share a single source sample, sequenced in a study of identical twins. TCRdb re-analysed the 5' RACE reads in MiXCR, keeping a single row per CDR3 protein. The sample records some 96,000 distinct CDR3 sequences, under 6.5% being singletons. The specimen was memory T cells sorted from blood. All receptors come from a woman aged 45-60 years in good health.

This clonotype turned up a few times. The rearrangement joins TRBV9 to TRBJ2-1, with D perhaps matching TRBD2 (6 bases). CDR3 size: 14 residues. Germline values: CDR1 SGDLS, CDR2 YYNGEE. The V and J ends lost 0 bases and 5 bases respectively, with 9 bases between them. CDR3 nucleotides: TGTGCCAGCAGCGTAGAGGGACTTGACAATGAGCAGTTCTTC. Its translation: CASSVEGLDNEQFF.

This clonotype was seen at least ten times. This chain connects TRBV3-1 to TRBJ2-6; 8 bases are a match to TRBD1. Germline trimming cut 5 bases from V and 2 bases from J; bases unmatched to any gene: 8. The germline V gene has CDR1 LGHDT and CDR2 YNNKEL (reference sequence). This CDR3 region has 17 residues. The CDR3 region is CASSYRTGSTGANVLTF. In DNA, the CDR3 is TGTGCCAGCAGCTACCGGACAGGGTCTACTGGGGCCAACGTCCTGACTTTC.

This clonotype was observed many times. The chain combines TRBV6-4 with TRBJ1-2; D is unresolved. The CDR3 totals 13 residues. Trimming took off 5 bases at V and 4 bases at J, with 11 bases between the two ends. Germline assignment: CDR1 MRHNA and CDR2 SNTAGT. The CDR3 is CASSKGFGYGYTF. In DNA form, the CDR3 reads TGTGCCAGCAGTAAGGGTTTCGGCTATGGCTACACCTTC.

CDR3 sequence reads: CASSLGQRGTDTQYF. Written as DNA, the CDR3 is TGTGCCAGCAGCTTGGGGCAGCGGGGCACAGATACGCAGTATTTT. The chain carries TRBV5-4 and TRBJ2-3; D is perhaps TRBD2 (6 bases). Per the germline V gene, CDR1 is SGHNT and CDR2 is YYREEE (reference sequence). The CDR3 is 15 amino acids. The V end was cut by 0 bases, the J end by 1 base, with 9 bases between.

There are many counts of this clonotype. The chain links TRBV12-3 or TRBV12-4 to TRBJ2-1; 10 nucleotides line up with TRBD2. V trimming: 7 bases; J trimming: 7 bases; junction bases outside the gene matches: 7. The CDR3 is 14 amino acids. This CDR3 reads CASMPGLARNEQFF. The CDR3 DNA is TGTGCCAGCATGCCGGGACTAGCGCGAAATGAGCAGTTCTTC.

This clonotype has ten or more counts. The rearrangement links TRBV4-2 to TRBJ2-2; 12 bases are a match to TRBD2. Germline loops: CDR1 LGHNA, CDR2 YNFKEQ. The CDR3 is 16 amino acids. V lost 1 base and J lost 6; bases outside the gene matches: 3. The CDR3: CASSQGLAGEAGELFF. CDR3 in DNA: TGTGCCAGCAGCCAAGGACTAGCGGGAGAGGCCGGGGAGCTGTTTTTT.

This clonotype was seen many times. The V and J genes are TRBV19 and TRBJ1-4; the D is unclear. With 6 bases removed from V and 7 bases from J, the gap between germline ends came to 18 bases. Germline assignment: CDR1 LNHDA and CDR2 SQIVND (reference sequence). The CDR3 totals 15 residues. In DNA, the CDR3 is TGTGCCAGTAGGATCTCTCCGACGAGAGTTGAAAAACTGTTTTTT. The encoded protein is CASRISPTRVEKLFF.

This clonotype showed up many times. The chain has TRBV20-1 and TRBJ1-2, with D possibly matching TRBD1 (6 bases). Germline V gives CDR1 DFQATT, CDR2 SNEGSKA (reference sequence). The CDR3 spans 12 residues. V was trimmed by 6 bases and J by 4 bases, leaving 12 bases between them. This CDR3 is CSALGGGYGYTF. CDR3 sequence (DNA): TGCAGTGCCTTAGGGGGGGGCTATGGCTACACCTTC.

This clonotype was detected many times. J is TRBJ2-3 and V is TRBV5-1, with TRBD2 as a possible D gene (6 bases). V shed 0 bases and J shed 2 bases, with 13 bases lying between them. The CDR3 is 16 amino acids. In germline, CDR1 is SGHRS, CDR2 YFSETQ. The CDR3 here is CASSLEGLTPTDTQYF. Here the CDR3 DNA reads TGCGCCAGCAGCTTGGAGGGACTCACACCCACAGATACGCAGTATTTT.

This chain joins TRBV30 and TRBJ2-7; tentatively, D is TRBD1 or TRBD2 (6 bases each). This CDR3 region has 16 residues. Trimming took off 3 bases at V and 0 bases at J, with 18 bases between the two ends. The germline gives CDR1 GTSNPN, CDR2 SVGIG (reference sequence). CDR3 loop: CAWSVPGALRSYEQYF. The CDR3 DNA sequence: TGTGCCTGGAGCGTCCCGGGGGCGCTTCGCTCCTACGAGCAGTACTTC.

The V and J genes are TRBV11-3 and TRBJ2-1, with no clear D. CDR1 and CDR2 from the germline V gene are SGHNT and YENEEA. CDR3 size: 12 residues. V gave up 3 bases and J gave up 7 bases, with 7 bases separating them. The CDR3 DNA reads as TGTGCCAGCAGCTTGACTCCGAATGAGCAGTTCTTC. It specifies CASSLTPNEQFF.

This clonotype was observed many times. The chain links TRBV7-8 to TRBJ1-1; 7 bases map to TRBD1. Per germline, CDR1 SGHVS and CDR2 FQNEAQ. J was trimmed by 1 base and V by 5 bases; bases with no gene match: 4. The CDR3 loop spans 14 amino acids. The CDR3 region has the DNA TGTGCCAGCAGCGCCGGGACAGCGAACACTGAAGCTTTCTTT. Amino acids: CASSAGTANTEAFF.

This clonotype was observed many times. The rearrangement links TRBV5-1 to TRBJ1-1; 7 nucleotides agree with TRBD1. The V gene's germline CDR1 is SGHRS and CDR2 YFSETQ. This CDR3 spans 15 amino acids. V lost 0 bases to trimming and J lost 5 bases; unmatched junction nucleotides: 7. The CDR3 bases are TGCGCCAGCAGCTTGGGTCTCGGCAGGGGGACTGAAGCTTTCTTT. Its protein is CASSLGLGRGTEAFF.

The chain is built from TRBV7-2 and TRBJ1-3; 9 bases agree with TRBD1. With V trimmed by 5 bases and J by 2 bases, 7 bases remained unmatched. This CDR3 spans 16 amino acids. Germline lookup yields CDR1 SGHTA and CDR2 FQGNSA. The CDR3 here is CASSSTGGAPGNTIYF. In DNA form, the CDR3 reads TGTGCCAGCAGCAGTACAGGGGGCGCTCCTGGAAACACCATATATTTT.

This clonotype was seen many times. This chain joins TRBV7-6 and TRBJ1-4, with 7 bases fitting TRBD1. The V and J ends lost 1 base and 5 bases, in that order; junction bases with no gene match: 7. Germline CDR1 SGHVS, CDR2 FNYEAQ. This CDR3 region has 16 residues. Written as DNA, the CDR3 is TGTGCCAGCAGCTTAGAGGCAGGGGGAGAAAATGAAAAACTGTTTTTT. This sequence encodes CASSLEAGGENEKLFF.

At least ten counts were recorded for this clonotype. The V call is TRBV27, the J call TRBJ1-2; D remains unclear. The V gene lost 2 bases and the J gene lost 4 bases, with 11 bases spanning the gap. This CDR3 is 14 amino acids long. The germline V gene encodes CDR1 MNHEY and CDR2 SMNVEV (reference sequence). The CDR3, as DNA: TGTGCCAGCAGTTTAGGTCCAGGAATCTATGGCTACACCTTC. Amino acids: CASSLGPGIYGYTF.

There are many counts of this clonotype. CDR3 bases: TGTGCCAGCAGCCCCTCACCCCTGGGAAGGGGCCCTGAAGCTTTCTTT. Translating it yields CASSPSPLGRGPEAFF. The chain uses TRBV12-3 or TRBV12-4 and TRBJ1-1; possibly TRBD1 for D (5 bases). The ends were cut back, 6 bases at V and 6 bases at J, with 23 bases in the middle. The CDR3 is 16 amino acids.

The chain carries TRBV3-1 and TRBJ1-3, with 8 bases aligning to TRBD1. From germline, CDR1 is LGHDT and CDR2 YNNKEL (reference sequence). This CDR3 has 15 residues. Losses at the gene ends were 2 bases for V and 4 bases for J; bases not matched to a gene: 4. CDR3 bases: TGTGCCAGCAGCCAATACGGACAGGGAGGAAACACCATATATTTT. Protein product: CASSQYGQGGNTIYF.

This clonotype was observed many times. The chain has TRBV2 and TRBJ1-5; 8 positions agree with TRBD1. Germline CDR1 and CDR2: SNHLY and FYNNEI. The CDR3 totals 15 residues. The junction had 9 bases not matched to a gene; V was cut back by 6 bases and J by 5 bases. CDR3 amino acids: CASRYWTGKDQPQHF. CDR3 in DNA: TGTGCCAGCAGATACTGGACAGGGAAGGATCAGCCCCAGCATTTT.

This clonotype occurred many times. This chain joins TRBV19 and TRBJ1-2; D possibly corresponds to TRBD1 (5 bases). Germline loops: CDR1 LNHDA, CDR2 SQIVND (reference sequence). V lost 7 bases and J lost 5, with 11 bases in between. The CDR3 has 12 residues. CDR3 nucleotide sequence: TGTGCCAGTATGGGGGAAGGATATGGCTACACCTTC. Protein: CASMGEGYGYTF.